A single sample gave rise to the 21 T cell receptor beta chains below, sequenced in a study of neurological immune-mediated disorders. TCRdb itself ran the 5' RACE reads through MiXCR, one entry per CDR3 protein. The sample records tens of thousands of distinct CDR3 sequences, 17% being singletons. Material for sequencing was PBMCs. These receptors all come from a woman in her thirties or forties in good health.

The chain uses TRBV18 and TRBJ2-3; D may be TRBD1 or TRBD2 (6 bases each). The ends were cut back, 6 bases at V and 5 bases at J, with 18 bases in the middle. The CDR3 extends over 15 amino acids. CDR1 KGHSH and CDR2 LQKENI come from the germline V gene. The CDR3 region is CASSPRGGSGDTQYF. The CDR3 bases are TGTGCCAGCTCCCCAAGAGGGGGGTCAGGAGATACGCAGTATTTT.

This clonotype was recorded at least ten times. The chain combines TRBV5-1 with TRBJ2-6; D may match TRBD1 or TRBD2 (5 bases each). V dropped 7 bases and J dropped 0 bases, with 20 bases sitting between them. CDR1 is SGHRS, CDR2 YFSETQ, per germline. There are 18 residues in the CDR3. Here the CDR3 DNA reads TGCGCCAGCGCCCGGTTGAGGGACGGAGACTCTGGGGCCAACGTCCTGACTTTC. Translating gives CASARLRDGDSGANVLTF.

With respect to this clonotype: This may be a read error, as it is one base from a much larger clone. J is TRBJ2-2 and V is TRBV7-2; D remains ambiguous. Looked up from germline, CDR1 is SGHTA and CDR2 is FQGNSA. The CDR3 totals 17 residues. The CDR3 sequence: CASSLGSSPTNTWELFF. Written as DNA, the CDR3 is TGTGCCAGCAGCTTAGGGTCCTCCCCAACGAACACCTGGGAGCTGTTTTTT.

This clonotype appeared many times. The chain joins TRBV4-3 to TRBJ1-4, with D maybe TRBD1 (6 bases). Trimming pared 2 bases from V and 7 bases from J, leaving 17 bases between. Germline values: CDR1 LGHNA, CDR2 YSLEER. The CDR3 sequence is 16 residues long. The CDR3 protein is CASSQLSGGGGEKLFF. In DNA, the CDR3 is TGCGCCAGCAGCCAACTCTCGGGGGGCGGCGGTGAAAAACTGTTTTTT.

This clonotype was seen many times. The gene calls are TRBV12-3 or TRBV12-4 and TRBJ1-1; D possibly corresponds to TRBD1 (6 bases). V was cut by 6 bases and J by 4 bases, with 9 bases left in between. This CDR3 has 12 amino acids. The DNA of the CDR3 is TGTGCCAGCAGAAGGGGGACCACTGAAGCTTTCTTT. It codes for CASRRGTTEAFF.

The chain is built from TRBV5-6 and TRBJ1-1, with 12 positions matching TRBD1. The CDR3 length is 14 residues. Germline V gene lookup returns CDR1 SGHDT and CDR2 YYEEEE. V trimming: 9 bases; J trimming: 6 bases; junction bases outside the gene matches: 9. The CDR3 region has the DNA TGTGCCACCAGATTGGGACAGGGGGCATCTGAAGCTTTCTTT. Its translation is CATRLGQGASEAFF.

In this sample, this clonotype turned up many times. The rearrangement links TRBV7-9 to TRBJ2-7; 7 bases agree with TRBD1. The CDR3 loop spans 13 amino acids. V shed 5 bases, J shed 5 bases, and the junction held 6 bases outside the gene matches. Germline CDR1 is SEHNR and CDR2 is FQNEAQ (reference sequence). The CDR3 region has the DNA TGTGCCAGCAGCAACAGACAGGGAGACGAGCAGTACTTC. It yields the protein CASSNRQGDEQYF. Drawing the rest from reference TRBV7-9 and TRBJ2-7, the complete variable domain is DTGVSQNPRHKITKRGQNVTFRCDPISEHNRLYWYRQTLGQGPEFLTYFQNEAQLEKSRLLSDRFSAERPKGSFSTLEIQRTEQGDSAMYLCASSNRQGDEQYFGPGTRLTVT.

Many counts were recorded for this clonotype. The chain uses TRBV20-1 and TRBJ2-1; 11 bases are a match to TRBD2. Germline values: CDR1 DFQATT, CDR2 SNEGSKA (reference sequence). The CDR3 runs to 16 residues. With V trimmed by 5 bases and J by 2 bases, 8 bases remained unmatched. The CDR3 protein is CSASRTSGGTYNEQFF. The CDR3 bases are TGCAGTGCTTCTCGAACTAGCGGGGGAACCTACAATGAGCAGTTCTTC.

The genes are TRBV6-2 or TRBV6-3 and TRBJ2-5; D is perhaps TRBD1 (6 bases). V lost 2 bases, J lost 4 bases, and 17 bases lay in between. The germline gives CDR1 MNHEY, CDR2 SVGEGT. The CDR3 has 16 residues. The CDR3 protein is CASSYGQGSWGETQYF. The DNA for the CDR3 is TGTGCCAGCAGTTACGGTCAGGGGAGTTGGGGAGAGACCCAGTACTTC.

This clonotype has a single count. Relative to the germline gene, one junction end is altered; a read error may explain this. J is TRBJ2-3 and V is TRBV25-1, with 10 positions matching TRBD1. The CDR3 totals 16 residues. Germline CDR1 and CDR2: MGHDK and SYGVNS. The CDR3, as DNA: TGTGCCTGCAGTGAATCGGACAGGGGGGGTTCAGATACGCAGTATTTT. It encodes CACSESDRGGSDTQYF.

This clonotype was counted at least ten times. The chain links TRBV12-3 or TRBV12-4 to TRBJ2-2, with a possible D match to TRBD2 (6 bases). The CDR3 extends over 16 amino acids. Between the trimmed V and J ends, which lost 4 bases and 5 bases, there was a span of 17 bases. The CDR3, as DNA: TGTGCCAGCAGTTCCCCGAAGGGACTGAGTACCGGGGAGCTGTTTTTT. The encoded protein is CASSSPKGLSTGELFF.

This clonotype was recorded many times. The chain joins TRBV15 to TRBJ1-1; D unresolved. The V and J ends lost 1 base and 2 bases respectively, with 11 bases between them. There are 15 residues in the CDR3. Germline V lookup: CDR1 LNHNV, CDR2 YYDKDF (reference sequence). CDR3: CATSRVGLSNTEAFF. The CDR3 DNA reads TGTGCCACCAGCAGAGTCGGCCTGAGTAACACTGAAGCTTTCTTT.

This clonotype was seen repeatedly, ten times or more. The chain employs TRBV20-1 and TRBJ2-7; possibly TRBD1 or TRBD2 for D (5 bases each). CDR3 size: 13 residues. Trimming cost V 6 bases and J 3 bases, with 15 bases left between them. CDR1 and CDR2 from the germline V gene are DFQATT and SNEGSKA (reference sequence). CDR3 in DNA: TGCAGTGCATTCCGGGACCAAAGCTACGAGCAGTACTTC. Amino acids: CSAFRDQSYEQYF.

This clonotype has a count of ten or more. The chain employs TRBV6-4 and TRBJ2-3, with D possibly being TRBD2 (6 bases). The V and J ends lost 6 bases and 3 bases respectively, with 10 bases between them. The CDR3 has 13 amino acids. Germline CDR1 is MRHNA and CDR2 is SNTAGT. The CDR3 protein is CASSGGETDTQYF. In DNA form, the CDR3 reads TGTGCCAGCAGCGGCGGGGAGACAGATACGCAGTATTTT.

This clonotype was detected ten times or more. This chain connects TRBV5-5 to TRBJ1-2; D unresolved. Looked up from germline, CDR1 is SGHKS and CDR2 is YYEKEE (reference sequence). V was clipped by 5 bases and J by 4 bases, with 12 bases between them. This CDR3 comprises 13 residues. In DNA form, the CDR3 reads TGTGCCAGCAGTCTCCTGGATGGCTATGGCTACACCTTC. Protein product: CASSLLDGYGYTF.

The V and J genes are TRBV19 and TRBJ1-4; D may be TRBD1 (6 bases). Trimming took 5 bases from V and 6 from J, leaving 16 bases between them. The CDR3 runs to 15 residues. Germline V gene lookup returns CDR1 LNHDA and CDR2 SQIVND (reference sequence). The CDR3 loop is CASSLVTGGDEKLFF. The DNA for the CDR3 is TGTGCCAGTAGTCTCGTAACGGGGGGCGATGAAAAACTGTTTTTT.

The sample holds many counts of this clonotype. This chain uses TRBV20-1 with TRBJ2-5; D tentatively fits TRBD1 or TRBD2 (5 bases each). Trimming shortened V by 7 bases and J by 2 bases, and 17 bases separated the two germline ends. Germline V CDR1 and CDR2: DFQATT, SNEGSKA (reference sequence). The CDR3 is 14 amino acids. In nucleotides, the CDR3 is TGCAGTGGGGATCCTGGGACGCAACAAGAGACCCAGTACTTC. It specifies CSGDPGTQQETQYF.

This clonotype has a count of ten or more. The chain uses TRBV7-3 and TRBJ1-1; a weak D match, TRBD1 (6 bases). The CDR3 spans 14 residues. The V and J ends lost 5 bases and 5 bases respectively, with 15 bases between them. CDR1 is SGHTA, CDR2 FQGTGA, per germline. The CDR3 DNA follows: TGTGCCAGCAGCCCCGGAGGGGGGGGTACTGAAGCTTTCTTT. Translation gives CASSPGGGGTEAFF. The full variable domain, with the rest looked up from reference TRBV7-3 and TRBJ1-1, is GAGVSQTPSNKVTEKGKYVELRCDPISGHTALYWYRQSLGQGPEFLIYFQGTGAADDSGLPNDRFFAVRPEGSVSTLKIQRTERGDSAVYLCASSPGGGGTEAFFGQGTRLTVV.

This clonotype was found a few times. The rearrangement links TRBV18 to TRBJ2-3, with 8 bases aligning to TRBD2. This CDR3 contains 16 residues. Unmatched junction bases numbered 6, after V lost 4 bases and J lost 0 bases. The germline gives CDR1 KGHSH, CDR2 LQKENI. CDR3 sequence (DNA): TGTGCCAGCTCACTCGACGCGGGGGGTAGCACAGATACGCAGTATTTT. Encoded protein: CASSLDAGGSTDTQYF.

This clonotype was seen ten or more times. This rearrangement joins TRBV28 to TRBJ2-5; 7 bases agree with TRBD1. J gave up 7 bases and V 6 bases, and 8 bases lay outside the gene matches. This CDR3 comprises 13 residues. Germline lookup yields CDR1 MDHEN and CDR2 SYDVKM. The CDR3 DNA follows: TGTGCCAGCAGACGGATACAGGGGTGGACCCAGTACTTC. Protein product: CASRRIQGWTQYF.

This chain uses TRBV6-2 or TRBV6-3 with TRBJ2-3; perhaps TRBD2 as D (6 bases). The germline V gene has CDR1 MNHEY and CDR2 SVGEGT. The CDR3 loop spans 15 amino acids. V lost 6 bases, J lost 2 bases, and 15 bases lay in between. CDR3 DNA sequence: TGTGCCAGCAGCCCCCGGAGGGGCGCCACAGATACGCAGTATTTT. It encodes CASSPRRGATDTQYF.